This TCR beta chain was sequenced in a study of shared clonotypes between healthy human individuals. Overall study findings and caveats: Against clonotypes common to all four donors, non-shared ones had lower generation probabilities. Larger estimated richness was generally recorded for naive subsets relative to memory subsets. The study found about 5% of naive CD4 clonotypes shared across a handful of donors. The donor pool, a small one, limited the genetic and exposure-history diversity represented.

Sequenced by immunoSEQ multiplex PCR; TCRdb stores in-frame clones only, minus some. Of about 600,000 clones in the sample, roughly 96% were seen once. A remark on this clone: Its cognate antigen is unknown.

CD45RO-negative, CCR7-selected cells formed the naive CD8 fraction, which excluded terminally differentiated effector memory CD45RA+ cells. CDR1 is MDHEN, CDR2 SYDVKM, per germline. This CDR3 is built from 13 residues. Trimming shortened V by 6 bases and J by 5 bases, and 13 bases separated the two germline ends. This clonotype was sampled from a woman aged 30 to 39 in good health. The genes are TRBV28 and TRBJ2-5; D is ambiguous. Sequencing was performed on naive CD8+ T cells sorted from blood. CDR3 loop: CASSSSMGETQYF. Here the CDR3 DNA reads TGTGCCAGCAGCTCCAGTATGGGGGAGACCCAGTACTTC.